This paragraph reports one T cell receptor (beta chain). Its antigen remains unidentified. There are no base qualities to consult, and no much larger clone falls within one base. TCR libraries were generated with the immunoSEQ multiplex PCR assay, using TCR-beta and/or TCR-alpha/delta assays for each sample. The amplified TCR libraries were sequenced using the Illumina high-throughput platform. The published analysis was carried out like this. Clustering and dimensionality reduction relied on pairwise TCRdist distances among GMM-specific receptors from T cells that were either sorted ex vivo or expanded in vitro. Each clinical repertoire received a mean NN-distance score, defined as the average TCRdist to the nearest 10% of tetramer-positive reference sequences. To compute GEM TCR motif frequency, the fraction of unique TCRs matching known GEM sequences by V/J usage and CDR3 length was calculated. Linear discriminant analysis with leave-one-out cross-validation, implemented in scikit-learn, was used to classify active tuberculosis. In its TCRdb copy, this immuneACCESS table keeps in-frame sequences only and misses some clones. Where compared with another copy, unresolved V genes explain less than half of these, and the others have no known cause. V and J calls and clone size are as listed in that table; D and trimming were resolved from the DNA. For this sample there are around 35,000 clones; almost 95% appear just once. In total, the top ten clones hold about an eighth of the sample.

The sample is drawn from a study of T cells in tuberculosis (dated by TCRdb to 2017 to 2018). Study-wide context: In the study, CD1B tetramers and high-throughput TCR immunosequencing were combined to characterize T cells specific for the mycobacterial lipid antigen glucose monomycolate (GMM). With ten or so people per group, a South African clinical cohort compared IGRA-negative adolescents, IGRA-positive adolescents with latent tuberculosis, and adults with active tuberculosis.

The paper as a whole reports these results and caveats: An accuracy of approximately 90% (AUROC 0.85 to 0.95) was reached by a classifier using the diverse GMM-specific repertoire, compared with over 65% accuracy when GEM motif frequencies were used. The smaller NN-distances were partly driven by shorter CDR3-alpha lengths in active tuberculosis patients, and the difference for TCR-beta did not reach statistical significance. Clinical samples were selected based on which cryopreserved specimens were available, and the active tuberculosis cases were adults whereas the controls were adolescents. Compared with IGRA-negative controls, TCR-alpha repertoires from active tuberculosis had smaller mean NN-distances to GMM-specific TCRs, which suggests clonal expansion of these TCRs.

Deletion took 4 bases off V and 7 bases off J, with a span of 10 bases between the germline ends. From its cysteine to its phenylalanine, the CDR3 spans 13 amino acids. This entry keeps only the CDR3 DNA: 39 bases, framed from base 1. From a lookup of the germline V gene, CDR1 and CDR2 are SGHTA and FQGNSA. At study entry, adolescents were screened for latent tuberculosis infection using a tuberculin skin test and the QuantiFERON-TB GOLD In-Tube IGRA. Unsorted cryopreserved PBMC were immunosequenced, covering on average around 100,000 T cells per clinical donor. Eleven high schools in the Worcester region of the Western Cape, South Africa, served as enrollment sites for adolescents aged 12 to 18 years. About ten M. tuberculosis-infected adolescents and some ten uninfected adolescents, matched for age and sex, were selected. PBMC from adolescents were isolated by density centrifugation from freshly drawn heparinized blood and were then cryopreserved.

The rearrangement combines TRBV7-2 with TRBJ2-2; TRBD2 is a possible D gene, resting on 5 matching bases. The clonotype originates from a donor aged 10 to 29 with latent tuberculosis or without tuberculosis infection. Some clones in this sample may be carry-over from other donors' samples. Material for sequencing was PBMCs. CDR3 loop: CASSSSFGGELFF. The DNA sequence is TGTGCCAGCAGCTCTAGCTTCGGCGGGGAGCTGTTTTTT.